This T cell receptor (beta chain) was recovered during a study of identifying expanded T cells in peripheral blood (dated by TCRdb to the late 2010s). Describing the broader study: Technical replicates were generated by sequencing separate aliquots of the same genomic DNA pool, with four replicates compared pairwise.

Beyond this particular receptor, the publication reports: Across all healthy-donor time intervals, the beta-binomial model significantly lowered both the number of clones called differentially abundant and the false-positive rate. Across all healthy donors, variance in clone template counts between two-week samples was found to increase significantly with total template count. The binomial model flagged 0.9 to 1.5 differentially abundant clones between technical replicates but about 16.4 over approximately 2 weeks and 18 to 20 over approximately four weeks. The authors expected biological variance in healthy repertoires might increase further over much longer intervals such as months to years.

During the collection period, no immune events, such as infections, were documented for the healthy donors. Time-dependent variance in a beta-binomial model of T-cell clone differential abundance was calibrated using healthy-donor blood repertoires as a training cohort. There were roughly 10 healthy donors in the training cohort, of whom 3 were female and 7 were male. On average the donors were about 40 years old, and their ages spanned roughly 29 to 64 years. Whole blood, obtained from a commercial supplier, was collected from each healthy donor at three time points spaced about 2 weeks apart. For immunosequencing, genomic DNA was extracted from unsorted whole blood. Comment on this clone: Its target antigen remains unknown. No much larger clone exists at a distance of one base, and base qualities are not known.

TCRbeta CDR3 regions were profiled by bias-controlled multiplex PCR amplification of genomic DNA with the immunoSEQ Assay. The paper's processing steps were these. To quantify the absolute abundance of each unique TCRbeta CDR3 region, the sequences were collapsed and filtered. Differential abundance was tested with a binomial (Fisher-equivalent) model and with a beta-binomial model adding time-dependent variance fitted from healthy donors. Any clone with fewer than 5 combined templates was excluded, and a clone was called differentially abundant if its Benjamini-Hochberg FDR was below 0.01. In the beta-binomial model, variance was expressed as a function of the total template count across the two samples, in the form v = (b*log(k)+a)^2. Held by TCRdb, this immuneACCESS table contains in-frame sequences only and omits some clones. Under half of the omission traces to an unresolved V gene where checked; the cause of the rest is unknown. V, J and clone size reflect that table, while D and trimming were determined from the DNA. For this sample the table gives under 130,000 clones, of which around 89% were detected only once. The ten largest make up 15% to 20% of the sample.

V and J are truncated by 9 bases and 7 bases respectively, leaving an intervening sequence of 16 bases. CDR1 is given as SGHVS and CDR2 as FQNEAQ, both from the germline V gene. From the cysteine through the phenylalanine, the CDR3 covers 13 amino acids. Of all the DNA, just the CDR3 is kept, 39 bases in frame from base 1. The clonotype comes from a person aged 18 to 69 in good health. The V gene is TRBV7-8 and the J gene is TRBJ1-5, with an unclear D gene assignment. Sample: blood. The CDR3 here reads CASQQDWYQPQHF. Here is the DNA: TGTGCCAGTCAACAAGATTGGTACCAGCCCCAGCATTTT.